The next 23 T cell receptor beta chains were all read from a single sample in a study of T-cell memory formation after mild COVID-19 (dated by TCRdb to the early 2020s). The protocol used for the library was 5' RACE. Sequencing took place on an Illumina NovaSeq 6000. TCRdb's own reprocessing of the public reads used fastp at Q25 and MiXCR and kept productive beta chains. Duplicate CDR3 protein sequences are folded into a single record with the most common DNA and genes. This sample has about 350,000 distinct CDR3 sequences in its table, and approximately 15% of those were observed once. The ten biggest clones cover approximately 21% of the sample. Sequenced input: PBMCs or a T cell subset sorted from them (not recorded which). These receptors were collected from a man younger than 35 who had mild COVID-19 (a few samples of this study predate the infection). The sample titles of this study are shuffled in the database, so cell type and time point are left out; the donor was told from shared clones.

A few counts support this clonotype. CDR3 residues: CSAPGTGNTDTQYF. In DNA, the CDR3 is TGCAGTGCTCCCGGGACAGGTAACACAGATACGCAGTATTTT. V is TRBV20-1 and J is TRBJ2-3; 8 bases fit TRBD1. The CDR3 consists of 14 residues. V was clipped by 5 bases and J by 2 bases; unmatched bases: 6. CDR1 DFQATT and CDR2 SNEGSKA come from the germline V gene (reference sequence).

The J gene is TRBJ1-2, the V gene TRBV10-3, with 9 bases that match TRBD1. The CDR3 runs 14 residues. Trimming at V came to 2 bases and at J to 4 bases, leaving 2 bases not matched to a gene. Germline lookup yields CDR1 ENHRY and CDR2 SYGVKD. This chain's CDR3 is CAISETGGGYGYTF. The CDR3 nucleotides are TGTGCCATCAGTGAGACAGGGGGCGGCTATGGCTACACCTTC.

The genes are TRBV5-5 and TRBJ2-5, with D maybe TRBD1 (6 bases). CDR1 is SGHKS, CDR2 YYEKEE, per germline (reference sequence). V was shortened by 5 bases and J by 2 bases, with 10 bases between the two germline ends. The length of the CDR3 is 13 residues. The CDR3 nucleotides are TGTGCCAGCAGGATACAGGGACAAGAGACCCAGTACTTC. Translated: CASRIQGQETQYF.

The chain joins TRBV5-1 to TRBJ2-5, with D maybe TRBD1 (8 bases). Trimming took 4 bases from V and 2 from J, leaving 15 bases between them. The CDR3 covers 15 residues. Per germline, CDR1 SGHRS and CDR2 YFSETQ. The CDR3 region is CASSPQGGLQETQYF. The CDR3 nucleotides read TGCGCCAGCAGCCCACAGGGGGGGCTTCAAGAGACCCAGTACTTC.

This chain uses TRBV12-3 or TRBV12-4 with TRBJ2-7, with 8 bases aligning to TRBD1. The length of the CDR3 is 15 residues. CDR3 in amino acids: CASSPTGDASHEQYV. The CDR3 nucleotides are TGTGCCAGCAGTCCGACAGGGGACGCCTCCCACGAGCAGTACGTC.

The CDR3 region is CASSLNYEQFF. The CDR3 coding sequence is TGTGCCAGCAGCTTGAATTACGAGCAGTTCTTC. V usage is TRBV5-6 and J usage is TRBJ2-1; D unclear. The V gene's germline CDR1 is SGHDT and CDR2 YYEEEE. The V gene lost 1 base and the J gene lost 10 bases, with 6 bases spanning the gap. This CDR3 is built from 11 residues.

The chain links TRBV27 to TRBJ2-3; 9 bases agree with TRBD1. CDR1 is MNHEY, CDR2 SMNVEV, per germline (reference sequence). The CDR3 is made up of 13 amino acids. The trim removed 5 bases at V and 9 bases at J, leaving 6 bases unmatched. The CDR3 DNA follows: TGTGCCAGCAGTAGGGACAGGGAGGCGACGCAGTATTTT. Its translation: CASSRDREATQYF.

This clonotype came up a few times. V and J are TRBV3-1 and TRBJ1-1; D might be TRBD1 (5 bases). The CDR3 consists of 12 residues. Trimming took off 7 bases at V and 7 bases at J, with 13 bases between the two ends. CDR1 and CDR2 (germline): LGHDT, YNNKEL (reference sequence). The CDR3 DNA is TGTGCCAGCACCCTACGGGGCAATGAAGCTTTCTTT. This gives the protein CASTLRGNEAFF. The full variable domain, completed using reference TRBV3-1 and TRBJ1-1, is DTAVSQTPKYLVTQMGNDKSIKCEQNLGHDTMYWYKQDSKKFLKIMFSYNNKELIINETVPNRFSPKSPDKAHLNLHINSLELGDSAVYFCASTLRGNEAFFGQGTRLTVV.

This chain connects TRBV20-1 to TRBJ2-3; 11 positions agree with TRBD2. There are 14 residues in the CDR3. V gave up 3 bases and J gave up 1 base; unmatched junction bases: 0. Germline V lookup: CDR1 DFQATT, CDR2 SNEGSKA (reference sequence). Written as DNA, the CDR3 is TGCAGTGCTAGTAGCGGGGGGGGCACAGATACGCAGTATTTT. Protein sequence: CSASSGGGTDTQYF.

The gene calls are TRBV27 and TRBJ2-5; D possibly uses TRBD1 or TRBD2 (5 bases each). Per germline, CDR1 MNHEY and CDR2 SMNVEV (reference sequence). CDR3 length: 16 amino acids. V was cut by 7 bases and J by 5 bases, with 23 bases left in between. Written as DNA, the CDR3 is TGTGCCAGCAAGAAACTCGGGACCCCCTTGGGGGAGACCCAGTACTTC. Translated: CASKKLGTPLGETQYF.

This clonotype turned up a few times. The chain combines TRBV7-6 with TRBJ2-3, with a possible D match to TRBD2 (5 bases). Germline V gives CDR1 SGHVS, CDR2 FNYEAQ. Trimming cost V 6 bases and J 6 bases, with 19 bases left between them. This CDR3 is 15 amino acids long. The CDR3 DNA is TGTGCCAGCAGTCTAAGACTACACGTATCCGATACGCAGTATTTT. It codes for CASSLRLHVSDTQYF.

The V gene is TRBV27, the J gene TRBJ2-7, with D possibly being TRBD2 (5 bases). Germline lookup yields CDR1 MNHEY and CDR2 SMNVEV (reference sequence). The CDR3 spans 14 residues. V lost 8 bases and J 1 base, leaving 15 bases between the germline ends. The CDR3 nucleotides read TGTGCCAGCGGCCCCCCCACGGGGTCCTACGAGCAGTACTTC. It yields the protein CASGPPTGSYEQYF.

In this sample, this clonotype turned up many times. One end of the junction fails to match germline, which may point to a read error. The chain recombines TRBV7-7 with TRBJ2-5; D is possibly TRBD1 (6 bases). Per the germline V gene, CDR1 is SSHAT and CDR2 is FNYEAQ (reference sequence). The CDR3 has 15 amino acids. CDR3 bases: TGTGCTAGCAGCCTGGACAGATCCCCTCTAGAGACCCAGTACTTC. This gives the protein CASSLDRSPLETQYF.

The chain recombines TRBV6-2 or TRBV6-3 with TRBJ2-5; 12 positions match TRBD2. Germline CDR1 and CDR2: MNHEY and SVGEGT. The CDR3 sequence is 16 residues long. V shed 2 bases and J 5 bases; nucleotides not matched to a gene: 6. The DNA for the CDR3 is TGTGCCAGCAGTTACGGACTAGCGGGGTTTCGGGAGACCCAGTACTTC. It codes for CASSYGLAGFRETQYF.

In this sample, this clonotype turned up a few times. The CDR3 reads CSASTSRVGVTEAFF. The CDR3 bases are TGCAGTGCTAGTACCTCCAGGGTGGGGGTGACTGAAGCTTTCTTT. V is TRBV20-1 and J is TRBJ1-1; possible D gene TRBD1, 5 bases. CDR3 length: 15 amino acids. Germline CDR1 and CDR2: DFQATT and SNEGSKA (reference sequence). Trimming pared 3 bases from V and 5 bases from J, leaving 19 bases between.

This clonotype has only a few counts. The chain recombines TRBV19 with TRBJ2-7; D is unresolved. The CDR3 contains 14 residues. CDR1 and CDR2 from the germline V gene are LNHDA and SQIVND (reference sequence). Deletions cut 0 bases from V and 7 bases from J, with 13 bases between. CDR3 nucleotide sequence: TGTGCCAGTAGTATAGACGGCAGCTTACTTGAGCAGTACTTC. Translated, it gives CASSIDGSLLEQYF.

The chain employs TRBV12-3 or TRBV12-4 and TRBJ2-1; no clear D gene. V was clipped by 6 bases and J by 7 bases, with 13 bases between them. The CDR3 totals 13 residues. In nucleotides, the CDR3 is TGTGCCAGCAGAGGTGACCCCCGTAATGAGCAGTTCTTC. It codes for CASRGDPRNEQFF.

DNA for the CDR3: TGCAGTGCTAGAATGACCGGACTAGCGGGGTTTGAGCAGTTCTTC. Amino acid sequence: CSARMTGLAGFEQFF. The chain couples TRBV20-1 to TRBJ2-1; TRBD2 agrees at 12 bases. Germline V CDR1 and CDR2: DFQATT, SNEGSKA (reference sequence). This CDR3 is 15 amino acids long. J lost 9 bases, V lost 2 bases, and 8 bases had no gene match.

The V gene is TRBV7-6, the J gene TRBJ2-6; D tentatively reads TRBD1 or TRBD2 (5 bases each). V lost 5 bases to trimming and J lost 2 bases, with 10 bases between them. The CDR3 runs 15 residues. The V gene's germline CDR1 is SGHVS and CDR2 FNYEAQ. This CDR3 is CASSVGVPGANVLTF. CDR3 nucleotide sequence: TGTGCCAGCAGCGTGGGGGTACCTGGGGCCAACGTCCTGACTTTC.

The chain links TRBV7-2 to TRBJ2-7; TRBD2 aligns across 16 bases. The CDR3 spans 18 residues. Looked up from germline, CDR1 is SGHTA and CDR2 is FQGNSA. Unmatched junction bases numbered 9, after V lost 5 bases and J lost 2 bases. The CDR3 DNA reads TGTGCCAGCAGCGGCCCCGGGACTAGCGGGGGGGCCGCCTACGAGCAGTACTTC. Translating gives CASSGPGTSGGAAYEQYF.

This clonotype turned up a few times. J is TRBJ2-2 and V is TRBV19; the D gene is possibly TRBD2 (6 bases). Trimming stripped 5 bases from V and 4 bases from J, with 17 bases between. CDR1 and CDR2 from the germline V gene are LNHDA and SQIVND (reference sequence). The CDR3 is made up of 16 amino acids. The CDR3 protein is CASSRDSGLGTGELFF. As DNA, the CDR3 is TGTGCCAGTAGTCGCGATAGCGGCCTGGGCACCGGGGAGCTGTTTTTT.

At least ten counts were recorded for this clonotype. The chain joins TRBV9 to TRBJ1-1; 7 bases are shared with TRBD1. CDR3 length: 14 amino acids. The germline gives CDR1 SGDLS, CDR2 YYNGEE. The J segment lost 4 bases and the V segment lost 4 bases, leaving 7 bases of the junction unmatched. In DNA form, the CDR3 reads TGTGCCAGCAGCCTTACAGGGGTTCGCACTGAAGCTTTCTTT. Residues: CASSLTGVRTEAFF.

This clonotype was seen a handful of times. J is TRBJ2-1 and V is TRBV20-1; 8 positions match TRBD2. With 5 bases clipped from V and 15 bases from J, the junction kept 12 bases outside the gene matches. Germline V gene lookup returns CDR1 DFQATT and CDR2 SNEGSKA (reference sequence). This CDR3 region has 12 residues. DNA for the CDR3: TGCAGTGCTGCTCTCGTGCGGGGGGCGCGGTTCTTC. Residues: CSAALVRGARFF.